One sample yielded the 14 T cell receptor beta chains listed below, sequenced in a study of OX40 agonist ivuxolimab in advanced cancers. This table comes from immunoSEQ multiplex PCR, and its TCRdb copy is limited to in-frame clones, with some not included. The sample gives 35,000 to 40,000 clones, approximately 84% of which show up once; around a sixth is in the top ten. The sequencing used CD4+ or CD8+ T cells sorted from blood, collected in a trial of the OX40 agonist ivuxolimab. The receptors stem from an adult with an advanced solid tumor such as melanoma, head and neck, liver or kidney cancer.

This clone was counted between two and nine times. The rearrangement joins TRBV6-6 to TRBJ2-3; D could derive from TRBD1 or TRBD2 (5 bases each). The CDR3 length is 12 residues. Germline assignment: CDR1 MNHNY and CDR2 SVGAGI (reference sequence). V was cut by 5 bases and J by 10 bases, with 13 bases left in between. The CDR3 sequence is CASSQSRGAQYF. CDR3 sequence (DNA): TGTGCCAGCAGTCAGTCCCGGGGCGCGCAGTATTTT.

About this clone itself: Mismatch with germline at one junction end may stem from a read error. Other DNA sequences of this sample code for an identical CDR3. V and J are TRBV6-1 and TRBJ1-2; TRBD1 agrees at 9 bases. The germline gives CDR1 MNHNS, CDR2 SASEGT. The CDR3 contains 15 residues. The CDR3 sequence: CASSEGTGINYGYTF. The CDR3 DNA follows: TGTGCCAGCAGCGAAGGGACAGGGATTAACTATGGCTACACCTTC.

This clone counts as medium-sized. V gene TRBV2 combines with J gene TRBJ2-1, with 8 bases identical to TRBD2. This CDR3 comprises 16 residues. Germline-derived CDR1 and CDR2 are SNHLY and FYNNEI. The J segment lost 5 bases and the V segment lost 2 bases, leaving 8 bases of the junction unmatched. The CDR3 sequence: CASSEFGSGTDNEQFF. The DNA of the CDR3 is TGTGCCAGCAGTGAATTTGGTAGCGGGACCGACAATGAGCAGTTCTTC.

The CDR3 coding sequence is TGTGCCAGCAGCGTAGAATCCGGGGGAAACTATGGCTACACCTTC. Protein sequence: CASSVESGGNYGYTF. V gene TRBV9 combines with J gene TRBJ1-2; possible D gene TRBD1, 5 bases. Germline V lookup: CDR1 SGDLS, CDR2 YYNGEE. Deletions cut 0 bases from V and 2 bases from J, with 11 bases between. The CDR3 consists of 15 residues.

CDR3 in amino acids: CASSVEWQPTGELFF. CDR3 nucleotides: TGTGCCAGCAGCGTAGAATGGCAGCCCACCGGGGAGCTGTTTTTT. The genes are TRBV9 and TRBJ2-2; D is uncertain. Germline CDR1 reads SGDLS; CDR2 reads YYNGEE. Trimming removed 0 bases from V and 4 bases from J, with 10 bases in between. The CDR3 has 15 amino acids.

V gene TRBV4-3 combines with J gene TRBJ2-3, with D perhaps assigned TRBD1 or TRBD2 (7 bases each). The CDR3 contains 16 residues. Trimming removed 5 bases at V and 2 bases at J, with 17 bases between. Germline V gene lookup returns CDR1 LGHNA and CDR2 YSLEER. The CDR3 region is CASSETRGGLTDTQYF. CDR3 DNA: TGCGCCAGCAGCGAGACCAGGGGGGGGCTCACAGATACGCAGTATTTT.

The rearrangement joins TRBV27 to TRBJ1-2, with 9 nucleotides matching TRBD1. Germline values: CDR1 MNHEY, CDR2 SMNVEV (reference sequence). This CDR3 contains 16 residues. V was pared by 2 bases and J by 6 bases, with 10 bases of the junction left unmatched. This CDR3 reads CASSLTRDREVDGYTF. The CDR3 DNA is TGTGCCAGCAGTTTAACCAGGGACAGGGAAGTTGATGGCTACACCTTC.

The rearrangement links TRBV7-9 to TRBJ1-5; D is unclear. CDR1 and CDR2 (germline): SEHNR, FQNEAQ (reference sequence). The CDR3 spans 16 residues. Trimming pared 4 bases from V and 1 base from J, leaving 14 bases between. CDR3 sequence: CASSSPDGESNQPQHF. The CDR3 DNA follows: TGTGCCAGCAGCTCGCCCGACGGGGAGAGCAATCAGCCCCAGCATTTT.

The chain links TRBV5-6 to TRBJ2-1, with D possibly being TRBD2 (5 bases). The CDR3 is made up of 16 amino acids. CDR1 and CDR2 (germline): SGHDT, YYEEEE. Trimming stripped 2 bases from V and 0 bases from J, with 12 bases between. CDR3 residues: CASSLGSVPSYNEQFF. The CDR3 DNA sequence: TGTGCCAGCAGCTTAGGTAGCGTTCCCTCCTACAATGAGCAGTTCTTC.

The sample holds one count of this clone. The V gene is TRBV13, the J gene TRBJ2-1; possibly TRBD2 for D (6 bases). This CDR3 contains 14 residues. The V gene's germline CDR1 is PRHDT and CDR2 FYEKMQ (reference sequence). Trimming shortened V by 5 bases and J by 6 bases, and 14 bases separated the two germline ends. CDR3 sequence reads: CASSPRGVGNEQFF. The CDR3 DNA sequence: TGTGCCAGCAGCCCGCGGGGAGTCGGCAATGAGCAGTTCTTC.

CDR3 region: CASFFGFPSTEAFF. In nucleotides, the CDR3 is TGTGCCAGCTTTTTTGGCTTTCCCAGCACTGAAGCTTTCTTT. The chain couples TRBV6-5 to TRBJ1-1; no clear D gene. CDR1 and CDR2 (germline): MNHEY, SVGAGI. The CDR3 is 14 residues long. Deletions cut 8 bases from V and 4 bases from J, with 17 bases between.

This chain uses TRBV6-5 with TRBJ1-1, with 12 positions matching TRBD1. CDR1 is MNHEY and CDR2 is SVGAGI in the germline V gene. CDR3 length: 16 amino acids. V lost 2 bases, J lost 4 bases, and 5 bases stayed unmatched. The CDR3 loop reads CASSYGGQGAITEAFF. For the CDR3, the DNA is TGTGCCAGCAGTTACGGGGGACAGGGGGCAATCACTGAAGCTTTCTTT.

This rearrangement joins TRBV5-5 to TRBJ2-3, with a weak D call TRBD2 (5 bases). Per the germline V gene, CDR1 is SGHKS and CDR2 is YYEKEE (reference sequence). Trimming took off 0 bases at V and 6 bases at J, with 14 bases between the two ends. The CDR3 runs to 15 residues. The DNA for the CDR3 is TGTGCCAGCAGCTTGGTGAGAGGGAATTACGATACGCAGTATTTT. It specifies CASSLVRGNYDTQYF.

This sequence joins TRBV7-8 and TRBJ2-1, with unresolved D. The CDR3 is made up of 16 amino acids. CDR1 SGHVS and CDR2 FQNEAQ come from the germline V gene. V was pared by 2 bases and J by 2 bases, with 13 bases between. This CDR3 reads CASSLLVGQTYNEQFF. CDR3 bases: TGTGCCAGCAGCTTACTAGTAGGCCAGACCTACAATGAGCAGTTCTTC.